The next 11 T cell receptor beta chains were all read from a single sample in a study of cytomegalovirus exposure and HLA in healthy donors. The PCR ran on 60 Vbeta and 13 Jbeta primers. The table came from immunoSEQ multiplex PCR; TCRdb's copy has only in-frame clones and leaves some out. The sample holds approximately 110,000 clones; roughly 79% are singletons and the top ten take 1% to 1.5%. The sequenced material came from PBMCs. The receptors stem from a man aged 35 to 55 in good health and CMV-seronegative.

The rearrangement joins TRBV7-9 to TRBJ1-2, with 7 bases that match TRBD1. In germline, CDR1 is SEHNR, CDR2 FQNEAQ (reference sequence). V dropped 4 bases and J dropped 6; count of bases not matched to a gene: 8. The CDR3 runs 14 residues. The CDR3 sequence is CASSSTGVSDGYTF. CDR3 nucleotides: TGTGCCAGCAGCTCAACAGGGGTTTCGGATGGCTACACCTTC.

The rearrangement uses TRBV19 and TRBJ2-5, with 7 bases identical to TRBD2. This CDR3 has 15 amino acids. Looked up from germline, CDR1 is LNHDA and CDR2 is SQIVND (reference sequence). V was clipped by 2 bases and J by 3 bases; unmatched bases: 6. CDR3 amino acids: CASSIRTSRKETQYF. CDR3 bases: TGTGCCAGTAGTATACGGACTAGTAGGAAAGAGACCCAGTACTTC.

This clone turned up a few times. This chain joins TRBV7-3 and TRBJ2-3, with D perhaps matching TRBD2 (6 bases). Trimming removed 6 bases at V and 1 base at J, with 20 bases between. CDR3 length equals 17 residues. Germline CDR1 reads SGHTA; CDR2 reads FQGTGA. The CDR3 DNA reads as TGTGCCAGCAGTTCGGGACTGGGTTCCCCCGGCACAGATACGCAGTATTTT. Its protein product is CASSSGLGSPGTDTQYF.

The CDR3 DNA follows: TGTGCCAGCAGCTTAACTAGCGGGGGCCAGGGGGAGCAGTTCTTC. Amino acid sequence: CASSLTSGGQGEQFF. V is TRBV7-2 and J is TRBJ2-1, with 11 bases aligning to TRBD2. Germline CDR1 and CDR2: SGHTA and FQGNSA. The trim removed 2 bases at V and 10 bases at J, leaving 7 bases unmatched. CDR3 length: 15 residues. Filled out from reference TRBV7-2 and TRBJ2-1, the complete variable domain reads GAGVSQSPSNKVTEKGKDVELRCDPISGHTALYWYRQSLGQGLEFLIYFQGNSAPDKSGLPSDRFSAERTGGSVSTLTIQRTQQEDSAVYLCASSLTSGGQGEQFFGPGTRLTVL.

This chain connects TRBV2 to TRBJ2-1, with a possible D match to TRBD2 (5 bases). V gave up 4 bases and J gave up 0 bases, with 13 bases separating them. Germline V gene data show CDR1 as SNHLY and CDR2 as FYNNEI. The CDR3 totals 16 residues. CDR3 sequence reads: CASSGGEGSSYNEQFF. DNA of the CDR3: TGTGCCAGCAGTGGAGGAGAGGGAAGCTCCTACAATGAGCAGTTCTTC.

This clone has a single count. The chain employs TRBV30 and TRBJ1-2; D is undetermined. Trimming cost V 3 bases and J 2 bases, with 7 bases left between them. Germline V gives CDR1 GTSNPN, CDR2 SVGIG (reference sequence). CDR3 length: 12 amino acids. CDR3 loop: CAWRGLNYGYTF. CDR3 DNA sequence: TGTGCCTGGAGGGGCTTAAACTATGGCTACACCTTC. The variable domain in full, with the rest retrieved from reference TRBV30 and TRBJ1-2, is SQTIHQWPATLVQPVGSPLSLECTVEGTSNPNLYWYRQAAGRGLQLLFYSVGIGQISSEVPQNLSASRPQDRQFILSSKKLLLSDSGFYLCAWRGLNYGYTFGSGTRLTVV.

This chain links TRBV7-9 with TRBJ2-1, with TRBD1 as a possible D gene (6 bases). CDR1 is SEHNR and CDR2 is FQNEAQ in the germline V gene (reference sequence). Trimming pared 5 bases from V and 0 bases from J, leaving 11 bases between. This CDR3 region has 15 residues. In nucleotides, the CDR3 is TGTGCCAGCAGCCGACAGGAAAACTCCTACAATGAGCAGTTCTTC. This gives the protein CASSRQENSYNEQFF.

J is TRBJ1-1 and V is TRBV5-6; D not resolved. Germline V gene sequence: CDR1 SGHDT, CDR2 YYEEEE. This CDR3 region has 12 residues. The germline V and J ends were trimmed by 0 bases and 10 bases, with 10 bases remaining between them. CDR3 protein: CASSLGGFGAFF. CDR3 DNA: TGTGCCAGCAGCTTGGGAGGGTTCGGAGCTTTCTTT.

The chain uses TRBV7-9 and TRBJ2-5, with a weak D call TRBD1 (6 bases). Germline assignment: CDR1 SEHNR and CDR2 FQNEAQ (reference sequence). V dropped 7 bases and J dropped 0 bases, with 6 bases sitting between them. This CDR3 is built from 12 residues. The CDR3 is CASTGDQETQYF. The CDR3 DNA follows: TGTGCCAGCACAGGGGACCAAGAGACCCAGTACTTC. Full variable domain (remainder filled in from reference TRBV7-9 and TRBJ2-5): DTGVSQNPRHKITKRGQNVTFRCDPISEHNRLYWYRQTLGQGPEFLTYFQNEAQLEKSRLLSDRFSAERPKGSFSTLEIQRTEQGDSAMYLCASTGDQETQYFGPGTRLLVL.

This chain links TRBV23-1 with TRBJ1-6; D remains unclear. TRBV23-1 is an open reading frame, and its role is uncertain. This CDR3 is built from 17 residues. Trimming stripped 8 bases from V and 4 bases from J, with 21 bases between. CDR3 residues: CASPPTQSAVYNSPLHF. CDR3 coding DNA: TGCGCCAGCCCCCCCACCCAGTCAGCGGTTTATAATTCACCCCTCCACTTT.

The chain couples TRBV28 to TRBJ1-2; no clear D. CDR1 is MDHEN and CDR2 is SYDVKM in the germline V gene. The CDR3 consists of 14 residues. V was cut by 2 bases and J by 7 bases, with 14 bases left in between. Here the CDR3 DNA reads TGTGCCAGCAGTTTAATCACGTTTCGGGGTGGCTACACCTTC. It specifies CASSLITFRGGYTF.